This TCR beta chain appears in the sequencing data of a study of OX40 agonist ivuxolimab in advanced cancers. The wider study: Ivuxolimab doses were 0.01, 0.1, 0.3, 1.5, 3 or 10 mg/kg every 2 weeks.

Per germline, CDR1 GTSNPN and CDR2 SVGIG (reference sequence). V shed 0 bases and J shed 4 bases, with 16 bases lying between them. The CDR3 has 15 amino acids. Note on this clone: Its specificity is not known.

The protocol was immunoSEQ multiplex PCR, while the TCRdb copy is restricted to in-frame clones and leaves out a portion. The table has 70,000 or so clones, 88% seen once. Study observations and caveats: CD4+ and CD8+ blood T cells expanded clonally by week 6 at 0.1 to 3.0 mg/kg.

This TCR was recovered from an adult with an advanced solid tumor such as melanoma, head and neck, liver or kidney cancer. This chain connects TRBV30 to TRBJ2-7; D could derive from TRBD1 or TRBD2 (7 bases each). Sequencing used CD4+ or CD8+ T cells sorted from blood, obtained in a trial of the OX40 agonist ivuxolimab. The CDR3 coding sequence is TGTGCCTGGAGTGTACAGCCAGGGGGGGAATACGAGCAGTACTTC. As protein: CAWSVQPGGEYEQYF.